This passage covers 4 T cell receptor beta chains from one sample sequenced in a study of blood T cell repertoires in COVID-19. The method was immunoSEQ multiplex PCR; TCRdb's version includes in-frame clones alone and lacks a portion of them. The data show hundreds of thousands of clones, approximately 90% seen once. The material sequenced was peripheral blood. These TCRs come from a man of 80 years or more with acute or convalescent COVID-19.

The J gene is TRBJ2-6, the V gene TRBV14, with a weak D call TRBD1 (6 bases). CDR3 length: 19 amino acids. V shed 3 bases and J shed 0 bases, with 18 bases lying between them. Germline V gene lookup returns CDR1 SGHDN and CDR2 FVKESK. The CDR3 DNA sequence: TGTGCCAGCAGCCAGGTTCGGACAGAACTTCCCTCTGGGGCCAACGTCCTGACTTTC. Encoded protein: CASSQVRTELPSGANVLTF.

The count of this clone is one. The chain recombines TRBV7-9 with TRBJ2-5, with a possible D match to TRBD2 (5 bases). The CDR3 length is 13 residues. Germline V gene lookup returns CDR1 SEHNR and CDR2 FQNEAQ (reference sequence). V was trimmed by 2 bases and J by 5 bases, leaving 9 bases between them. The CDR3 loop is CASSLRGSETQYF. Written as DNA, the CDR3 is TGTGCCAGCAGCTTAAGAGGGAGCGAGACCCAGTACTTC. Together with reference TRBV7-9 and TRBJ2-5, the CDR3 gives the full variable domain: DTGVSQNPRHKITKRGQNVTFRCDPISEHNRLYWYRQTLGQGPEFLTYFQNEAQLEKSRLLSDRFSAERPKGSFSTLEIQRTEQGDSAMYLCASSLRGSETQYFGPGTRLLVL.

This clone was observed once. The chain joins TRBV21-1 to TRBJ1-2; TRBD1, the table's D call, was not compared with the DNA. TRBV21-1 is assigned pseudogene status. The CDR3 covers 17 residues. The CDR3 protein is CARLRGLKDPTNYGYTF. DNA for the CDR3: TGTGCCAGGTTAAGGGGGCTGAAGGACCCTACTAACTATGGCTACACCTTC.

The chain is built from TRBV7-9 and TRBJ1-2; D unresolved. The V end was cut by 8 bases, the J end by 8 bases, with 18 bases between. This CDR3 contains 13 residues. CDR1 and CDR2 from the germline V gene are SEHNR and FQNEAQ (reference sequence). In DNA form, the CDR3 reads TGTGCCAGCTCCAAGGGAGGGCCCATCGGCTACACCTTC. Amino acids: CASSKGGPIGYTF.